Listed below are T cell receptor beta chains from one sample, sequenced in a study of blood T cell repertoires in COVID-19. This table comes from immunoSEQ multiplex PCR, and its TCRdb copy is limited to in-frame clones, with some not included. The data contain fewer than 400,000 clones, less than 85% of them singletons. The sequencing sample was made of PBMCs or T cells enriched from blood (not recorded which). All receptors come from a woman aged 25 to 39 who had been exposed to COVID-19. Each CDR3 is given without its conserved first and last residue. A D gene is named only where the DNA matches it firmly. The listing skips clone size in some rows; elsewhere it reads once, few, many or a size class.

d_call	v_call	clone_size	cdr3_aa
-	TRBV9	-	ASSVVASPGLNTQY
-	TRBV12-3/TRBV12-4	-	ASSSQSRETQY
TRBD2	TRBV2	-	ASSGDSGRAGADTQY
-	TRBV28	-	ASSLIERDTGELF
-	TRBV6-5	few	ASSTGWTQPQH
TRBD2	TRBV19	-	ASSIENSGRVADTQY
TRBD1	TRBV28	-	ASSLDRAILNQPQH
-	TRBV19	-	ASSRGTSSTDTQY
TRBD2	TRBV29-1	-	SAVGSGGAYEQF
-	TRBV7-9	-	ASSLPPRTNPYEQY
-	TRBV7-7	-	ASSAGNYNEQF
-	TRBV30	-	AWTLGVSVNNEQF
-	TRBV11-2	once	ASSLTTRGIGDTQY
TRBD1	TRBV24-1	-	ATSDRGRSPLH
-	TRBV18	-	ASSPRGNYGYT
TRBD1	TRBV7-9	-	ASSLTGRNTEAF
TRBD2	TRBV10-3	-	AIRFASGPYNEQF
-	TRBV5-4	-	ASSRDRSSYNSPLH
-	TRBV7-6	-	ASSLFGGDSNQPQH
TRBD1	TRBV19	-	ASRGLYNEQF
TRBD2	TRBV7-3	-	ASSPKTMTSGKKNTGELF
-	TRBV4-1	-	ASSPRAGFYEQY
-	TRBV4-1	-	ASSQDSRAMNSPLH
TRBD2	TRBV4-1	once	ASQTRAGESTYNEQF
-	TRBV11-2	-	ASTVGVGYEQY
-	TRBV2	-	ASSTPGEHATNEKLF
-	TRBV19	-	ASSIGGAFTEAF
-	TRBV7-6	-	ASSSVLNEQF
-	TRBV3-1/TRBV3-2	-	ASSQLHVRGSAF
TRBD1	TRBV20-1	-	GGSGTAKTAEQF
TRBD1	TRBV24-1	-	ATSEAGTGLREQY
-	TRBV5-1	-	ASSLEGHVNTEAF
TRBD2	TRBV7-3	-	ASSLRLANTDTQY
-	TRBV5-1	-	ASSLVRAPYEQY
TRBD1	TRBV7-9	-	ASSLGQGNNQPQH
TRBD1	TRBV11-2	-	ASSGRGRAVNTEAF
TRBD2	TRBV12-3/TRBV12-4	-	ASAGPSGETQY
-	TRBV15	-	ATSRGGDRGTEAF
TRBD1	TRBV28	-	ASSLFGTGTYEQY
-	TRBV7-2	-	ASSSRSWAGHEQY
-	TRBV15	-	ATSRDRGGSVNYGYT
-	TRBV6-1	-	ASSENGWQQGPTEAF
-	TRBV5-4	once	ASNAGSNYGYT
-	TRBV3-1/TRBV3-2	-	AFSDGGGYNSPLH
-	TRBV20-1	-	SASDRGVQPQH
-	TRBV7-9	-	ASSLVRESEAF
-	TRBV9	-	ASSVAQGPYNEQF
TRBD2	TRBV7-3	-	ASSLGLAGGTHEQY
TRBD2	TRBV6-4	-	ASSYLAGVGNEQF
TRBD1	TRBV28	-	ASSTRQGGYGYT
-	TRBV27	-	ASSLYSGGGYNEQF
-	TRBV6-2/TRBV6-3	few	ASSYSRLKAGAQPPIY
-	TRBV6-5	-	ASSPSMGARNGYT
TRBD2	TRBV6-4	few	ASSPGTTSTDTQY
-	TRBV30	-	AWVTSSYNEQF
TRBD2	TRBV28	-	ASSLGSGDGYEQY